This TCR beta chain was retrieved from a study of T cells after yellow fever vaccination. Trimming took 1 base from V and 5 from J, leaving 10 bases between them. CDR3 length: 14 residues. CDR1 and CDR2 from the germline V gene are LGHNA and YSLEER. This clonotype was seen a handful of times. Each CDR3 protein gets one entry after TCRdb re-called the 5' RACE reads with MiXCR. The sample gives approximately 260,000 distinct CDR3 sequences, 10% to 15% of which show up once; roughly 0.5% is in the top ten. The chain employs TRBV4-3 and TRBJ2-3, with no clear D. Here the sequenced sample was CD4+ T cells sorted from PBMCs, taken 45 days after the yellow fever booster vaccination. The receptor was isolated from a young man who received the YFV17D yellow fever vaccine. The CDR3 DNA reads as TGCGCCAGCAGCCAAGGCGCCCTAAGAGATACGCAGTATTTT. Protein: CASSQGALRDTQYF.